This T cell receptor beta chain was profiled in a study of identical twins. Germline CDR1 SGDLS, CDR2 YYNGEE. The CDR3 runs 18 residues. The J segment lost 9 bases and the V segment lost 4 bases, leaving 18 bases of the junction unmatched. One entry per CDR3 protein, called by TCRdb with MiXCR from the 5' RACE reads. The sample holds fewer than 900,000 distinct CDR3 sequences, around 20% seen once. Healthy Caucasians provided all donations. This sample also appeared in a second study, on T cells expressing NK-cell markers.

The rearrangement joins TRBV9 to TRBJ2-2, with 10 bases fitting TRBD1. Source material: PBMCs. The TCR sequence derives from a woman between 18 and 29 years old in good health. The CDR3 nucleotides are TGTGCCAGCAGCCCCCATCAAAGGACAGGGGGTGGGGGCCGGGAGCTGTTTTTT. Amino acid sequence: CASSPHQRTGGGGRELFF.